A selection of T cell receptor beta chains follows, all from one sample in a study of regulatory T cells in long-lasting Graves disease. In TCRdb, the multiplex PCR reads were re-called with MiXCR into one record per CDR3 protein. The repertoire has 420,000 or so distinct CDR3 sequences, about a quarter of them found once; the top ten carry about a quarter. Source: peripheral blood mononuclear cells (PBMCs), taken when the disease was refractory, from a patient treated with antithyroid drugs. The receptor source for this set is a female donor with Graves disease. CDR3s include the opening cysteine and the closing phenylalanine or tryptophan. D genes are given only for firm matches. The listing skips clone size in some rows; elsewhere it reads once, few, many or a size class.

CDR3aa: CASSVGSRLNTEAFF; CDR3nt: TGTGCCAGCAGCGTAGGGTCACGACTGAACACTGAAGCTTTCTTT; d_gene: .; v_gene: TRBV9; abundance: .; j_gene: TRBJ1-1
CDR3aa: CASSKSVVETQYF; CDR3nt: TGTGCCAGCAGCAAGTCAGTAGTGGAGACCCAGTACTTC; d_gene: .; v_gene: TRBV4-2; abundance: few; j_gene: TRBJ2-5
CDR3aa: CASSFVTGVRGSPGNTIYF; CDR3nt: TGTGCCAGCAGCTTCGTGACTGGGGTCAGGGGTAGTCCTGGAAACACCATATATTTT; d_gene: .; v_gene: TRBV5-6; abundance: once; j_gene: TRBJ1-3
CDR3aa: CASSLVRGAEAFF; CDR3nt: TGTGCCAGCAGTCTCGTCAGGGGAGCTGAAGCTTTCTTT; d_gene: .; v_gene: TRBV6-1; abundance: many; j_gene: TRBJ1-1
CDR3aa: CASNRQLSGTGSPGNTIYF; CDR3nt: TGTGCCAGCAATCGCCAACTATCCGGGACAGGATCTCCGGGAAACACCATATATTTT; d_gene: TRBD1; v_gene: TRBV12-3/TRBV12-4; abundance: .; j_gene: TRBJ1-3
CDR3aa: CSAERTGTNTEAFF; CDR3nt: TGCAGTGCTGAGCGGACAGGGACGAACACTGAAGCTTTCTTT; d_gene: TRBD1; v_gene: TRBV20-1; abundance: .; j_gene: TRBJ1-1
CDR3aa: CASSPQSRANNSPLHF; CDR3nt: TGTGCCAGCTCACCACAGTCCAGGGCAAATAATTCACCCCTCCACTTT; d_gene: .; v_gene: TRBV18; abundance: few; j_gene: TRBJ1-6
CDR3aa: CATSSWKDPQPQHF; CDR3nt: TGTGCCACCAGTTCATGGAAGGATCCTCAGCCCCAGCATTTT; d_gene: .; v_gene: TRBV24-1; abundance: .; j_gene: TRBJ1-5
CDR3aa: CASRTGQPYEQYF; CDR3nt: TGTGCCAGCAGAACGGGACAACCCTACGAGCAGTACTTC; d_gene: .; v_gene: TRBV28; abundance: many; j_gene: TRBJ2-7
CDR3aa: CSVVSEVASYEQYF; CDR3nt: TGCAGCGTCGTTTCTGAGGTTGCATCCTACGAGCAGTACTTC; d_gene: .; v_gene: TRBV29-1; abundance: few; j_gene: TRBJ2-7
CDR3aa: CASSSGTARDYEQYF; CDR3nt: TGTGCCAGCAGTTCCGGGACAGCCAGAGATTACGAGCAGTACTTC; d_gene: TRBD1; v_gene: TRBV12-3/TRBV12-4; abundance: many; j_gene: TRBJ2-7
CDR3aa: CASSSTSGRTGGELFF; CDR3nt: TGTGCCAGCAGCTCGACTAGCGGGAGAACGGGCGGGGAGCTGTTTTTT; d_gene: TRBD2; v_gene: TRBV7-3; abundance: many; j_gene: TRBJ2-2
CDR3aa: CASSREVGSGELFF; CDR3nt: TGTGCCAGCAGCAGGGAAGTGGGTAGCGGGGAGCTGTTTTTT; d_gene: .; v_gene: TRBV7-3; abundance: few; j_gene: TRBJ2-2
CDR3aa: CASTPSDSSGNTIYF; CDR3nt: TGTGCCAGCACTCCCTCGGACAGTTCTGGAAACACCATATATTTT; d_gene: .; v_gene: TRBV6-2/TRBV6-3; abundance: once; j_gene: TRBJ1-3
CDR3aa: CASSLLGTRLFTDTQYF; CDR3nt: TGTGCCAGCTCACTTCTAGGGACTAGACTTTTCACAGATACGCAGTATTTT; d_gene: TRBD2; v_gene: TRBV18; abundance: few; j_gene: TRBJ2-3
CDR3aa: CSAPEGVGETQYF; CDR3nt: TGCAGCGCCCCCGAGGGGGTAGGGGAGACCCAGTACTTC; d_gene: .; v_gene: TRBV29-1; abundance: .; j_gene: TRBJ2-5
CDR3aa: CASSPQTGHEQYF; CDR3nt: TGTGCCAGCAGTCCCCAGACTGGCCACGAGCAGTACTTC; d_gene: .; v_gene: TRBV6-1; abundance: many; j_gene: TRBJ2-7
CDR3aa: CSARVSGFAEQYF; CDR3nt: TGCAGTGCTAGAGTAAGCGGTTTCGCCGAGCAGTACTTC; d_gene: .; v_gene: TRBV20-1; abundance: few; j_gene: TRBJ2-7
CDR3aa: CASSDRSSGMETQYF; CDR3nt: TGTGCCAGCAGTGACCGGTCTAGCGGGATGGAGACCCAGTACTTC; d_gene: TRBD2; v_gene: TRBV6-4; abundance: .; j_gene: TRBJ2-5
CDR3aa: CASSPSGGGGRPGEQYF; CDR3nt: TGTGCCAGTTCCCCGAGCGGGGGGGGGGGGCGTCCTGGAGAGCAGTACTTC; d_gene: TRBD2; v_gene: TRBV6-1; abundance: .; j_gene: TRBJ2-7
CDR3aa: CASRGDGDQPQHF; CDR3nt: TGTGCCAGCAGGGGAGACGGGGATCAGCCCCAGCATTTT; d_gene: .; v_gene: TRBV12-3/TRBV12-4; abundance: many; j_gene: TRBJ1-5
CDR3aa: CASSLDSGSVYEQYF; CDR3nt: TGTGCCAGCAGCTTAGATAGCGGGAGTGTTTACGAGCAGTACTTC; d_gene: TRBD2; v_gene: TRBV7-6; abundance: many; j_gene: TRBJ2-7
CDR3aa: CASSLRFTGETYGYTF; CDR3nt: TGTGCCAGCAGTTTAAGGTTTACAGGGGAAACCTATGGCTACACCTTC; d_gene: TRBD1; v_gene: TRBV28; abundance: many; j_gene: TRBJ1-2
CDR3aa: CATSDFTGNYGYTF; CDR3nt: TGTGCCACCAGTGATTTTACGGGGAACTATGGCTACACCTTC; d_gene: .; v_gene: TRBV24-1; abundance: many; j_gene: TRBJ1-2
CDR3aa: CASKRQGSETQYF; CDR3nt: TGTGCCAGTAAGAGACAGGGGAGCGAGACCCAGTACTTC; d_gene: TRBD1; v_gene: TRBV19; abundance: many; j_gene: TRBJ2-5
CDR3aa: CASSLGQGRGELFF; CDR3nt: TGTGCCAGCAGCTTAGGACAGGGCCGCGGGGAGCTGTTTTTT; d_gene: TRBD1; v_gene: TRBV7-6; abundance: few; j_gene: TRBJ2-2
CDR3aa: CASSLDNSGNTIYF; CDR3nt: TGTGCCAGCAGCTTAGACAACTCTGGAAACACCATATATTTT; d_gene: .; v_gene: TRBV7-2; abundance: few; j_gene: TRBJ1-3
CDR3aa: CASGDQDTQSTGELFF; CDR3nt: TGTGCCAGCGGGGACCAGGACACACAAAGCACCGGGGAGCTGTTTTTT; d_gene: .; v_gene: TRBV9; abundance: .; j_gene: TRBJ2-2
CDR3aa: CASSAHPAKNIQYF; CDR3nt: TGCGCCAGCAGCGCGCACCCAGCCAAAAACATTCAGTACTTC; d_gene: .; v_gene: TRBV5-1; abundance: many; j_gene: TRBJ2-4